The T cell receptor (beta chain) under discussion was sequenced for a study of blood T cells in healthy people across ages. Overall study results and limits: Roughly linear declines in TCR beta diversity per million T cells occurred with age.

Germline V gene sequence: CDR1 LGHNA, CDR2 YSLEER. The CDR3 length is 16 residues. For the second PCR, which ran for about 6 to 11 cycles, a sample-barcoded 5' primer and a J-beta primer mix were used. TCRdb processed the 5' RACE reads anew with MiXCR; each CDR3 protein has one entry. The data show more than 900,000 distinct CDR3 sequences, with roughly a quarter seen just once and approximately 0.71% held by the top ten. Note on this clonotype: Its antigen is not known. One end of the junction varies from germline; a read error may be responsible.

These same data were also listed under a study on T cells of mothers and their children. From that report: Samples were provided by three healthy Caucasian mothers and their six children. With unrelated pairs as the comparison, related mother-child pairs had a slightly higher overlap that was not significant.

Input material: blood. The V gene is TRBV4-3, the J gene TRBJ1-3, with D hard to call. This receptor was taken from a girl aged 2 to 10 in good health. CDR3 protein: CASSQELVISGNTMYF. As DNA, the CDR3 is TGCGCCAGCAGCCAAGAACTTGTAATCTCTGGAAACACCATGTATTTT.